The entry below gives a single T cell receptor (beta chain) sequence along with its context. As yet, its antigen is unknown. With the 5' RACE reads reprocessed, TCRdb shows one record per CDR3 protein and no DNA. The sample table includes approximately 400,000 distinct CDR3 sequences. Total RNA was isolated from whole blood without T cell sorting. Per the germline V gene, CDR1 is MGHRA and CDR2 is YSYEKL. The CDR3 contains 15 residues. The source of the sample is a study of monozygotic twins with inflammatory bowel disease. Broader study findings: Differing T cell subtypes remained indistinguishable. Using the inverse Simpson index, IBD patients had lower TCRbeta diversity than healthy co-twins. Compared with healthy twins, IBD patients shared fewer clonotypes with others, especially with disease activity.

The sequencing input was blood. J is TRBJ2-2 and V is TRBV4-1; the D gene TCRdb calls, TRBD2, cannot be checked with no DNA. The origin of this receptor is a human donor with ulcerative colitis or Crohn's disease, or a healthy co-twin of an affected twin (not recorded which). The chain's CDR3 is CASSQEGTITGELFF.